This T cell receptor beta chain emerged from a study of cytomegalovirus exposure and HLA in healthy donors. Trimming shortened V by 0 bases and J by 4 bases, and 9 bases separated the two germline ends. CDR1 and CDR2 from the germline V gene are LGHNA and YSLEER. The CDR3 runs to 14 residues. A word on this clone: Its target is not known.

General observations from the study: DRB1 showed the most TCR associations and HLA-C the fewest in a later analysis, as rates varied by HLA locus. Overall, around 160 TCR beta chains were annotated as cytomegalovirus-associated. Certain indistinguishable V segments, among them TRBV6-2 and TRBV6-3, were excluded.

Primers: 60 Vbeta forward and 13 Jbeta reverse. Here immunoSEQ multiplex PCR was the method, and the copy in TCRdb shows in-frame clones only, minus some. Found here are over 100,000 clones, around three fifths of them singletons; the top ten hold under 2.5%. The J gene is TRBJ1-2, the V gene TRBV4-3, with D uncertain. The receptor's source is a woman in her 40s in good health and CMV-seronegative. Sequencing was done on a sample of PBMCs. The CDR3 here is CASSQEIHSYGYTF. The CDR3 coding sequence is TGCGCCAGCAGCCAAGAAATCCACAGCTATGGCTACACCTTC.